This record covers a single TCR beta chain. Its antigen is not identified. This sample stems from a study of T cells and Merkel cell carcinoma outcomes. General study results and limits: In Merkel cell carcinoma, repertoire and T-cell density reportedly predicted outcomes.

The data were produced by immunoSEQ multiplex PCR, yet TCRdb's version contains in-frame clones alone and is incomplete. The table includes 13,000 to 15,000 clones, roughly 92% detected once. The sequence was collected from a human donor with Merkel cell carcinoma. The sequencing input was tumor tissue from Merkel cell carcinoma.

CDR3 bases: TGTGCCAGCAGGACGGGACTAGCGGGGGGGCGCGAGCAGTACTTC. This encodes CASRTGLAGGREQYF. V usage is TRBV6-1 and J usage is TRBJ2-7; 16 bases fit TRBD2. Germline V CDR1 and CDR2: MNHNS, SASEGT. The CDR3 runs 15 residues. After removal of 6 bases from V and 6 bases from J, the junction contained 5 bases not matched to a gene.